This T cell receptor beta chain was found in a study of blood T cell repertoires in COVID-19. At the level of the study: Collection of acute and convalescent COVID-19 samples took place in the United States, Italy and Spain. The cDNA or gDNA used as material had been derived from T cells, B-cell-depleted T cells, or PBMCs.

As originally analysed: Scientists estimated how many nucleated cells there were by amplifying reference gene primers. Produced via immunoSEQ multiplex PCR; TCRdb's table is partial and in-frame only. V and J calls and clone size follow that table, whereas D and trimming were derived from the DNA. The table has 83,000 or so clones, more than 75% seen once; the top ten hold 8%. This clone is a singleton in its sample. The CDR3 is 13 amino acids. Germline V CDR1 and CDR2: SEHNR, FQNEAQ (reference sequence). Trimming stripped 4 bases from V and 7 bases from J, with 11 bases between. J is TRBJ2-1 and V is TRBV7-9; the D gene is possibly TRBD1 (5 bases). This sequence originates from an elderly man with active or convalescent COVID-19. The specimen was peripheral blood. CDR3 in DNA: TGTGCCAGCAGCTCCCCTCCAGGGAATGAGCAGTTCTTC. Its translation is CASSSPPGNEQFF.